This T cell receptor beta chain was found in a study of T cell responses to AZD1222 COVID-19 vaccine. Whole-study results and caveats: Two AZD1222 administrations were followed by greater Spike-specific TCR breadth and depth. Most donors were white British and more were female, and clonal diversity was possibly underestimated. Just a handful of AZD1222 recipients tested seropositive at baseline.

The protocol was immunoSEQ multiplex PCR, while the TCRdb copy is restricted to in-frame clones and leaves out a portion. The profile covers about 120,000 clones, with roughly nine tenths appearing a single time and around a quarter taken by the ten largest. After removal of 0 bases from V and 4 bases from J, the junction contained 1 base not matched to a gene. CDR1 and CDR2 from the germline V gene are SGDLS and YYNGEE. The CDR3 spans 16 residues. This clone has more than one count but fewer than ten. Its antigen is undetermined. The sequenced sample was peripheral blood, obtained on day 0 of AZD1222 vaccination. The TCR comes from an adult in good health. This chain uses TRBV9 with TRBJ2-2, with 12 bases that match TRBD1. The DNA for the CDR3 is TGTGCCAGCAGCGTAGGGGACAGGGGGCTCACCGGGGAGCTGTTTTTT. Its translation: CASSVGDRGLTGELFF.